What follows are 19 T cell receptor beta chains derived from one specimen sequenced in a study of cytomegalovirus exposure and HLA in healthy donors. Primers: 60 Vbeta forward and 13 Jbeta reverse. The protocol was immunoSEQ multiplex PCR, while the TCRdb copy is restricted to in-frame clones and leaves out a portion. This sample has tens of thousands of clones, with roughly 72% found just once. Sequenced material: PBMCs. All receptors derive from a woman in her forties or fifties in good health and CMV-seropositive.

The chain combines TRBV5-4 with TRBJ2-7; a possible D gene is TRBD2 (7 bases). CDR1 and CDR2 (germline): SGHNT, YYREEE (reference sequence). CDR3 length: 15 residues. V was pared by 1 base and J by 9 bases, with 20 bases between. As DNA, the CDR3 is TGTGCCAGCAGCTTGAGAGACAGGCGGGAGCTTGGGCAGTACTTC. This encodes CASSLRDRRELGQYF.

This clone was detected a few times. This chain joins TRBV6-5 and TRBJ2-5; TRBD2 agrees at 11 bases. The CDR3 consists of 15 residues. CDR1 and CDR2 (germline): MNHEY, SVGAGI. Trimming removed 6 bases from V and 5 bases from J; junction bases left unmatched: 8. The CDR3 sequence: CASSGLAGGSETQYF. DNA for the CDR3: TGTGCCAGCAGCGGGCTAGCGGGGGGCAGTGAGACCCAGTACTTC.

This clone was observed once. This rearrangement joins TRBV15 to TRBJ1-1; TRBD1 might be the D (5 bases). V shed 6 bases and J shed 2 bases, with 16 bases lying between them. This CDR3 has 15 residues. The germline CDR1 and CDR2 sequences are LNHNV and YYDKDF (reference sequence). CDR3 DNA sequence: TGTGCCACCAGTCGGGGGGGTGAGAGTAACACTGAAGCTTTCTTT. Translating gives CATSRGGESNTEAFF.

This clone was observed a few times. The rearrangement links TRBV4-3 to TRBJ2-3; the D gene is possibly TRBD2 (5 bases). CDR3 length equals 15 residues. Germline V gene lookup returns CDR1 LGHNA and CDR2 YSLEER. With 0 bases removed from V and 5 bases from J, the gap between germline ends came to 12 bases. CDR3 residues: CASSQDRGAGDTQYF. CDR3 coding DNA: TGCGCCAGCAGCCAAGATCGGGGTGCGGGAGATACGCAGTATTTT.

This clone was recorded a few times. The chain couples TRBV9 to TRBJ2-3; 10 bases fit TRBD2. V trimming: 3 bases; J trimming: 8 bases; junction bases outside the gene matches: 15. This CDR3 comprises 17 residues. The germline CDR1 and CDR2 sequences are SGDLS and YYNGEE. CDR3: CASSGTQPGLAMGTQYF. The CDR3 DNA follows: TGTGCCAGCAGCGGTACACAACCGGGACTAGCGATGGGTACGCAGTATTTT.

The chain carries TRBV7-2 and TRBJ2-7; no clear D gene. The ends were cut back, 7 bases at V and 3 bases at J, with 7 bases in the middle. This CDR3 region has 11 residues. Germline V gene data show CDR1 as SGHTA and CDR2 as FQGNSA. The chain's CDR3 is CASKLNYEQYF. In DNA, the CDR3 is TGTGCCAGCAAACTAAACTACGAGCAGTACTTC.

The rearrangement links TRBV7-9 to TRBJ2-5, with D maybe TRBD2 (5 bases). The ends were cut back, 5 bases at V and 11 bases at J, with 21 bases in the middle. CDR1 SEHNR and CDR2 FQNEAQ come from the germline V gene (reference sequence). This CDR3 is 14 amino acids long. CDR3 DNA: TGTGCCAGCAGCCTGGACTCCACTTTTGGAGAGCAGTACTTC. Its protein product is CASSLDSTFGEQYF.

The V and J genes are TRBV7-2 and TRBJ1-3, with D uncertain. The germline V gene encodes CDR1 SGHTA and CDR2 FQGNSA. This CDR3 is built from 14 residues. V dropped 2 bases and J dropped 3 bases, with 8 bases sitting between them. CDR3 DNA sequence: TGTGCCAGCAGCTTATCCGACATTGGAAACACCATATATTTT. It translates to CASSLSDIGNTIYF.

The V and J genes are TRBV4-3 and TRBJ2-3; TRBD2 matches 9 bases. Germline-derived CDR1 and CDR2 are LGHNA and YSLEER. This CDR3 has 17 amino acids. Trimming cost V 0 bases and J 6 bases; bases outside gene matches: 10. The CDR3 nucleotides read TGCGCCAGCAGCCAAGATCGCTCTAGCGGGGCTTCCGATACGCAGTATTTT. Translation gives CASSQDRSSGASDTQYF.

The sample holds one count of this clone. As DNA, the CDR3 is TGTGCTAGTGCCCCGTCTGGGGGCACGGGAGGGTTCTATGGCTACACCTTC. Encoded protein: CASAPSGGTGGFYGYTF. The chain is built from TRBV12-5 and TRBJ1-2; D is possibly TRBD1 (6 bases). Germline values: CDR1 LGHNT, CDR2 FRNRAP. V lost 7 bases and J 4 bases, leaving 25 bases between the germline ends. CDR3 size: 17 residues.

V and J are TRBV7-8 and TRBJ1-2; perhaps TRBD1 as D (6 bases). V lost 1 base and J 4 bases, leaving 16 bases between the germline ends. The CDR3 extends over 16 amino acids. From germline, CDR1 is SGHVS and CDR2 FQNEAQ. CDR3 DNA sequence: TGTGCCAGCAGCTTAGGGCAGACAGGACTTAGCTATGGCTACACCTTC. It translates to CASSLGQTGLSYGYTF.

J is TRBJ2-7 and V is TRBV9; D perhaps matches TRBD1 (5 bases). The CDR3 consists of 15 residues. Trimming pared 7 bases from V and 4 bases from J, leaving 21 bases between. Germline CDR1 reads SGDLS; CDR2 reads YYNGEE. This CDR3 reads CASALGAGLGYEQYF. CDR3 nucleotide sequence: TGTGCCAGCGCCCTGGGCGCAGGGCTAGGGTACGAGCAGTACTTC. Full variable domain (remainder filled in from reference TRBV9 and TRBJ2-7): DSGVTQTPKHLITATGQRVTLRCSPRSGDLSVYWYQQSLDQGLQFLIQYYNGEERAKGNILERFSAQQFPDLHSELNLSSLELGDSALYFCASALGAGLGYEQYFGPGTRLTVT.

V gene TRBV4-2 combines with J gene TRBJ2-1; 7 nucleotides line up with TRBD2. Germline V gene lookup returns CDR1 LGHNA and CDR2 YNFKEQ. The CDR3 is made up of 15 amino acids. The ends lost 4 bases at V and 6 bases at J; junction bases unmatched: 9. The CDR3 here is CASSPMSGKANEQFF. DNA of the CDR3: TGTGCCAGCAGCCCAATGAGCGGGAAAGCCAATGAGCAGTTCTTC.

The rearrangement joins TRBV27 to TRBJ1-2; D is uncertain. Germline V gives CDR1 MNHEY, CDR2 SMNVEV (reference sequence). The CDR3 runs 12 residues. V was shortened by 4 bases and J by 8 bases, with 11 bases between the two germline ends. The CDR3 region is CASSYQTRGYTF. Here the CDR3 DNA reads TGTGCCAGCAGTTACCAAACCAGGGGCTACACCTTC.

The chain uses TRBV29-1 and TRBJ2-7, with 12 bases identical to TRBD1. CDR1 is SQVTM and CDR2 is ANQGSEA in the germline V gene. V gave up 4 bases and J gave up 5 bases; unmatched junction bases: 3. The CDR3 totals 13 residues. The CDR3 loop reads CSVAGTGGDEQYF. CDR3 DNA sequence: TGCAGCGTTGCAGGGACAGGGGGCGACGAGCAGTACTTC.

This chain joins TRBV7-8 and TRBJ2-2; a weak D match, TRBD2 (6 bases). In germline, CDR1 is SGHVS, CDR2 FQNEAQ. There are 17 residues in the CDR3. V was shortened by 4 bases and J by 3 bases, with 18 bases between the two germline ends. CDR3 amino acids: CASSSRLGGRDTGELFF. The CDR3 coding sequence is TGTGCCAGCAGCTCCCGACTGGGGGGACGAGACACCGGGGAGCTGTTTTTT.

The V call is TRBV27, the J call TRBJ2-1, with 7 bases identical to TRBD2. Germline CDR1 reads MNHEY; CDR2 reads SMNVEV (reference sequence). With V trimmed by 8 bases and J by 4 bases, 5 bases remained unmatched. There are 13 residues in the CDR3. The CDR3, as DNA: TGTGCCAGCGGGAGGGCCGGGTACAATGAGCAGTTCTTC. This codes for CASGRAGYNEQFF.

This clone has just a few counts. The rearrangement uses TRBV10-3 and TRBJ1-1, with D possibly being TRBD1 (5 bases). V was shortened by 7 bases and J by 5 bases, with 8 bases between the two germline ends. This CDR3 contains 11 residues. The germline gives CDR1 ENHRY, CDR2 SYGVKD. CDR3 residues: CAIKGVTEAFF. In nucleotides, the CDR3 is TGTGCCATCAAAGGGGTAACTGAAGCTTTCTTT.

This clone was detected only a few times. This chain connects TRBV14 to TRBJ1-6, with D unresolved. Germline V gives CDR1 SGHDN, CDR2 FVKESK. The length of the CDR3 is 17 residues. The V and J ends lost 4 bases and 8 bases respectively, with 21 bases between them. The CDR3 loop reads CASSLRAKIWVDSPLHF. As DNA, the CDR3 is TGTGCCAGCAGCCTAAGAGCGAAGATATGGGTGGATTCACCCCTCCACTTT. Full variable domain (missing parts from reference TRBV14 and TRBJ1-6): EAGVTQFPSHSVIEKGQTVTLRCDPISGHDNLYWYRRVMGKEIKFLLHFVKESKQDESGMPNNRFLAERTGGTYSTLKVQPAELEDSGVYFCASSLRAKIWVDSPLHFGNGTRLTVT.